This T cell receptor (beta chain) was captured in a study of T cells expressing NK-cell markers. Study results and limitations: The HCMV specificity of the expanded NKG2C+ T cell clones stayed unresolved.

Points on this clonotype: Its target is not known.

TCRdb re-called the 5' RACE reads and shows each CDR3 protein once, DNA omitted. This sample's clone table lists about 260,000 distinct CDR3 sequences. CDR1 DFQATT and CDR2 SNEGSKA come from the germline V gene (reference sequence). The CDR3 is 11 residues long. This sequence originates from a woman aged 18-69 years in good health. Sequenced material: blood T cells: a sorted CD56 or NKG2C T cell subset, CD4+ or CD8+ T cells, or bulk PBMC T cells (not recorded which). V and J are TRBV20-1 and TRBJ2-3; lacking DNA, the TRBD1 call made by TCRdb goes unchecked. CDR3 region: CSGDREDTQYF.